This T cell receptor (beta chain) was identified in a study of cytomegalovirus exposure and HLA in healthy donors (dated by TCRdb to about 2017). About the study as a whole: A later analysis indicated that the roughly 120 validation repertoires were generated on the platform also employed for the 700 or so repertoires of the first cohort. The study combined high-throughput TCR immunosequencing, statistical association of individual TCRs with disease status, and machine learning to predict cytomegalovirus infection status. A separate validation cohort of over 95 different subjects was used in addition to the roughly 720-subject first cohort. The study aimed to test whether cataloging public T cell receptors could reveal signatures of past pathogen exposure.

Notes on this clone: Its target antigen remains unknown. Per-base quality was not reported, and no clone a single base away is much larger than it.

Points the paper makes about the study in general: Most TCR sequences were observed very rarely across donors, whereas some public TCRs were present in many individuals. The classifier was reported to diagnose cytomegalovirus status with high specificity and sensitivity in both the original cohort and the validation cohort. The study listed approximately 150 TCR beta chains as associated with cytomegalovirus. A later analysis lacked HLA typing for the validation cohort, so it scored co-occurrence in that cohort across all 110 or so repertoires. Subsequent analysis determined that TCRs grouped into clusters in the first cohort also showed a tendency toward co-occurrence across the roughly 130 validation repertoires, and 90% to 95% of cluster scores exceeded 0. The authors suggested that the approach could potentially be extended to other disease states and immunological phenotypes. In vitro tests confirmed that a few of the cytomegalovirus-associated TCR beta chains recognize cytomegalovirus antigens.

Donors formed part of the validation cohort, which comprised 120 subjects and was distinct from the first cohort of over 500 subjects. Library preparation employed the immunoSEQ multiplex PCR assay. Turning to the authors' computational methods: A statistical classification framework was developed to diagnose cytomegalovirus status using the catalog of TCR beta chain sequences. TCRdb limited this immuneACCESS table to in-frame rearrangements with V and J called. A share of clones is missing; checked studies link under half to unresolved V genes, and the rest is unexplained. That table gives V, J and clone size, and the DNA gave D and trimming. A total of 200,000 or so clones appear in this sample, approximately 82% of them only once. The ten largest clones add up to roughly 13% of the sample. CDR1 MDHEN and CDR2 SYDVKM were looked up in the germline V gene. Trimming takes 6 bases off V and 6 bases off J; junction bases not matched to a gene: 10. The cysteine opens and the phenylalanine closes a CDR3 of 15 amino acids. Just CDR3 DNA is preserved here, 45 bases in frame from base 1.

The sample comprised PBMCs. The chain employs TRBV28 and TRBJ1-5, and 8 junction bases match TRBD1. This clonotype was obtained from a woman in her 30s in good health and CMV-seropositive. This receptor has the CDR3 CASRLDRGIIQPQHF. The sequence in DNA is TGTGCCAGCAGGCTAGACAGGGGAATTATTCAGCCCCAGCATTTT.